This T cell receptor beta chain was identified during a study of T-cell memory formation after mild COVID-19. Study-wide background: Largely, the TCR clusters proved donor specific. The study's findings and limits: Pre-infection memory harbored some responding clones, suggesting cross-reactive memory joined. The study found contracting CD4+ clones mainly in CM and EM and contracting CD8+ clones in EMRA.

5'RACE primed at constant segments yielded TCR alpha and TCR beta cDNA libraries bearing sample barcodes and UMIs. TCRdb re-analysed the 5' RACE reads in MiXCR, keeping a single row per CDR3 protein. In the table there are about 270,000 distinct CDR3 sequences, around 15% of which are singletons. This clonotype was counted only a few times. The antigen remains unidentified. Per germline, CDR1 SEHNR and CDR2 FQNEAQ (reference sequence). V was pared by 10 bases and J by 4 bases, with 2 bases of the junction left unmatched. The CDR3 spans 11 residues. This chain links TRBV7-9 with TRBJ2-5, with 8 bases matching TRBD1. The receptor comes from a man aged 18 to 30 who had mild COVID-19 (a few samples of this study predate the infection). Cell type and time point are not known. Sequences were obtained from PBMCs or a T cell subset sorted from them (not recorded which). The CDR3 sequence: CAMQGAETQYF. In nucleotides, the CDR3 is TGTGCCATGCAGGGGGCAGAGACCCAGTACTTC.